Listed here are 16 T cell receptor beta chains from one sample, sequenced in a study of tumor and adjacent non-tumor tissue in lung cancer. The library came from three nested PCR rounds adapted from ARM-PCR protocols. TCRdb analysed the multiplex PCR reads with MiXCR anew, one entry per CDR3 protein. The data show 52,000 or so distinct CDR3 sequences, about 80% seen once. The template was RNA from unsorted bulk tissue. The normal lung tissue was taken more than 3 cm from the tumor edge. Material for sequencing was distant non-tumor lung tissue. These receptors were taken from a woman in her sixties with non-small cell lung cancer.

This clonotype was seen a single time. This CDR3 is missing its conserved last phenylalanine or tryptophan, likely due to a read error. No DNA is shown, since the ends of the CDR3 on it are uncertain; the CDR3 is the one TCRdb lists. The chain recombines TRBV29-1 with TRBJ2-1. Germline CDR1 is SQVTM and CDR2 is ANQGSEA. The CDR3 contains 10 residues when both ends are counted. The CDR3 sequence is CGARIDEQSS.

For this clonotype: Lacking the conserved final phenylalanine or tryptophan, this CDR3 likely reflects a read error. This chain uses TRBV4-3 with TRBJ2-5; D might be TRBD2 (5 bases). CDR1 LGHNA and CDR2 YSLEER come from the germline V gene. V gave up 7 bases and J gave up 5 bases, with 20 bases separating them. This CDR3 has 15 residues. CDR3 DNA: TGCGCCAGCAAACAAGATCATCGGGATGTGGAGACCCAGTACTAC. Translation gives CASKQDHRDVETQYY.

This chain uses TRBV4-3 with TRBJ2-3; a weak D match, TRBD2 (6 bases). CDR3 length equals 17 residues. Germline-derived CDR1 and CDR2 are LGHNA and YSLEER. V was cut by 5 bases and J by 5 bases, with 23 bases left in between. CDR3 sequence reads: CASSILYSGRAGDTQYF. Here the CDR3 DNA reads TGCGCCAGCAGCATCTTATATAGCGGTCGTGCTGGAGATACGCAGTATTTT.

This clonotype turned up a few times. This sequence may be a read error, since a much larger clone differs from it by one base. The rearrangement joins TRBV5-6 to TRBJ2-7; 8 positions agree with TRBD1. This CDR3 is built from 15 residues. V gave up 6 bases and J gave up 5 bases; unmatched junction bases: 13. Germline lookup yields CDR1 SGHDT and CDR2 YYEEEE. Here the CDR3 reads CASTRDRSYSHEQYF. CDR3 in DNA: TGTGCCAGCACCCGGGACAGGTCCTATTCCCACGAGCAGTACTTC.

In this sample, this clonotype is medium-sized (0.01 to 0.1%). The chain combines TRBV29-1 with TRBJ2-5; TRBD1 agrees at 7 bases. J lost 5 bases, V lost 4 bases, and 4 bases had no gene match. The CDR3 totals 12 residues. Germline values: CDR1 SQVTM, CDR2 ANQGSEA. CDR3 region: CSVVAQGETQYF. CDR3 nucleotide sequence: TGCAGCGTTGTAGCACAGGGGGAGACCCAGTACTTC.

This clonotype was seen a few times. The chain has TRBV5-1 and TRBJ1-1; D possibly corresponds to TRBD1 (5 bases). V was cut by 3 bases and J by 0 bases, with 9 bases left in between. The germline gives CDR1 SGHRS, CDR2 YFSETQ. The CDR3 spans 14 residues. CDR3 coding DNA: TGCGCCAGCAGCTCGGACAACCTGAACACTGAAGCTTTCTTT. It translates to CASSSDNLNTEAFF.

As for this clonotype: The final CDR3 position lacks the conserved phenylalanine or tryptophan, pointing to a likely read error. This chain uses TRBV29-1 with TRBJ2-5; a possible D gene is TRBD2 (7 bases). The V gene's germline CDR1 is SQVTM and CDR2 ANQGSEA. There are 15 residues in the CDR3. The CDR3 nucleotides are TGCAGCGTAGAAGGGAGGGGGTTCGGGAAGCGGACCCAGTACCTC. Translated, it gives CSVEGRGFGKRTQYL.

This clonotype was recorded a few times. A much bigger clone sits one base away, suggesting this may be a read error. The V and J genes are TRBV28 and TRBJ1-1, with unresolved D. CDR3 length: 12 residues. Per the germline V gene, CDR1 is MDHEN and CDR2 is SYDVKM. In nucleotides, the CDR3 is TGTGCCAGCAGTTCTATCCGGACTGAAGCTCTCTTT. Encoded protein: CASSSIRTEALF.

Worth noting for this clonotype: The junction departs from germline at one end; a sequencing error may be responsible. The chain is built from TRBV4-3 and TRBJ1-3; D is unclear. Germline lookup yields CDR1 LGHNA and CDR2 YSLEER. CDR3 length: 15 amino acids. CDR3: CASSQAWGSGDTINF. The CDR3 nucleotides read TGCGCCAGCAGCCAAGCATGGGGTTCCGGAGACACCATAAATTTT.

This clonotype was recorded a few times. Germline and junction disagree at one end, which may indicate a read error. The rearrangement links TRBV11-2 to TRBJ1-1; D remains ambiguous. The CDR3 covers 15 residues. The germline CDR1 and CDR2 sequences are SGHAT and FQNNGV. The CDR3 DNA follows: TGTGCTAGCAGCTTAGATCATTCCCTGAACACTGAAGCTTTCTTT. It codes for CASSLDHSLNTEAFF.

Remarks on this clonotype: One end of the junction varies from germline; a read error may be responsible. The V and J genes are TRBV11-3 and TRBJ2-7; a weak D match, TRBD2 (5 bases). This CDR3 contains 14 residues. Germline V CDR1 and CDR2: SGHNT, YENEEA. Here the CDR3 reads CASSLVTGTYEQYF. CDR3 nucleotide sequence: TGTGCAAGCAGCTTGGTTACGGGAACCTACGAGCAGTACTTC.

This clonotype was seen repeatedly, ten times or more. The CDR3 is CSARRSSGGANTGELFF. The CDR3 DNA follows: TGCAGTGCTCGTCGAAGTAGCGGGGGGGCGAACACCGGGGAGCTGTTTTTT. J is TRBJ2-2 and V is TRBV20-1, with 11 bases identical to TRBD2. The CDR3 covers 17 residues. V trimming: 5 bases; J trimming: 0 bases; junction bases outside the gene matches: 8. Per the germline V gene, CDR1 is DFQATT and CDR2 is SNEGSKA (reference sequence).

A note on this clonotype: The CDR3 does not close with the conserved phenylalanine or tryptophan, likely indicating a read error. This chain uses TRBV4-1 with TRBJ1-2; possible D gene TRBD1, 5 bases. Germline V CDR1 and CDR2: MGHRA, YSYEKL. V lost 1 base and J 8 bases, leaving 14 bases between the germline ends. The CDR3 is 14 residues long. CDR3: CASSQAGGWDGYTL. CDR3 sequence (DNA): TGCGCCAGCAGCCAAGCGGGGGGATGGGACGGCTACACCCTC.

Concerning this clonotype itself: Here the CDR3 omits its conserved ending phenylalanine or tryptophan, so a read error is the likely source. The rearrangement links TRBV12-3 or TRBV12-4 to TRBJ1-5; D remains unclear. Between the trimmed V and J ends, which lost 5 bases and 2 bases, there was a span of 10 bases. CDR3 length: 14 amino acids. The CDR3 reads CASSPRRCNQPQHS. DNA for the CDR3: TGTGCCAGCAGTCCTCGACGGTGCAATCAGCCCCAGCATTCT.

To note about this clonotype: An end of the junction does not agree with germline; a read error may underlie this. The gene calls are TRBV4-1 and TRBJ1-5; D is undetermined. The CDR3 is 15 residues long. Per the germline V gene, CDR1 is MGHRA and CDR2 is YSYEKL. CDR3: CAGSQERYGNQPQHF. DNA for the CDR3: TGCGCCGGCAGTCAAGAGCGGTATGGCAATCAGCCCCAGCATTTT.

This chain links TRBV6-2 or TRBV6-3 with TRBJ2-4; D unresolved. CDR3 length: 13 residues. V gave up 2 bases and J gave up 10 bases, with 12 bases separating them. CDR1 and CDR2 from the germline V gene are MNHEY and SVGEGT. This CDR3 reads CASSYDVQDIQYF. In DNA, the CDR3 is TGTGCCAGCAGTTACGATGTCCAGGATATTCAGTACTTC.